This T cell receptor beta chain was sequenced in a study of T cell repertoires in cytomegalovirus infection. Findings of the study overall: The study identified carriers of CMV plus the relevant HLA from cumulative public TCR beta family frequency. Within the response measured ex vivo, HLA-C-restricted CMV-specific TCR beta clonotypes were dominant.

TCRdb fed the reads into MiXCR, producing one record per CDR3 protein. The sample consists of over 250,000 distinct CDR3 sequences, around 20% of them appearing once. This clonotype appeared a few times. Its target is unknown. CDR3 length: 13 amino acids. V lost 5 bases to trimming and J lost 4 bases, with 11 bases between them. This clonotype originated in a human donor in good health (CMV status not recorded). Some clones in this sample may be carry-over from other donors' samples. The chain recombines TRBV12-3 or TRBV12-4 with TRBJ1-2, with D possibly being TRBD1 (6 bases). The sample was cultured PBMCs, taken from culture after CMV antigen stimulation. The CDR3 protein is CASSTGTPYGYTF. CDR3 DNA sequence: TGTGCCAGCAGTACAGGGACCCCCTATGGCTACACCTTC.